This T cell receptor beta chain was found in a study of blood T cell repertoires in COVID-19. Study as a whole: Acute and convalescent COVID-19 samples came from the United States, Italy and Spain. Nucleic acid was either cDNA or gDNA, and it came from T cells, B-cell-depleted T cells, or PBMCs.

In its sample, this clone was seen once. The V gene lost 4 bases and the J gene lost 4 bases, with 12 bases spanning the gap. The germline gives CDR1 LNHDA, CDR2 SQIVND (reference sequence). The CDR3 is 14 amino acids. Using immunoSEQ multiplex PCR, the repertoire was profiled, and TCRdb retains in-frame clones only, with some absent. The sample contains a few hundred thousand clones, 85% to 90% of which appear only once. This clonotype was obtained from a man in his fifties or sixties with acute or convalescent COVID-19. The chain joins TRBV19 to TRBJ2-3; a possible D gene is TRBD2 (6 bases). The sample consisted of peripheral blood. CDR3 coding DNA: TGTGCCAGTAGTACCAGGAGGGCGGCAGATACGCAGTATTTT. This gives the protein CASSTRRAADTQYF.